These 8 T cell receptor beta chains were sequenced from one sample in a study of identical twins. TCRdb ran MiXCR on the 5' RACE reads and lists one entry per CDR3 protein. The repertoire includes around 960,000 distinct CDR3 sequences, 10% to 15% of them detected once, and around 1.5% sits in the top ten. In addition, the sample was reused for a study of yellow fever vaccine responses in identical twins.

The specimen was PBMCs. The receptors shown here come from a woman aged 18-29 years in good health.

This clonotype has a handful of counts. The chain recombines TRBV7-8 with TRBJ2-5; 13 nucleotides align to TRBD2. Germline values: CDR1 SGHVS, CDR2 FQNEAQ. The CDR3 spans 17 residues. After removal of 0 bases from V and 2 bases from J, the junction contained 3 bases not matched to a gene. The CDR3 DNA reads as TGTGCCAGCAGCTTAGCGCGGGGACTAGCGGGACAAGAGACCCAGTACTTC. Translated: CASSLARGLAGQETQYF.

This chain links TRBV12-3 or TRBV12-4 with TRBJ2-7, with 7 bases fitting TRBD1. This CDR3 spans 18 amino acids. Trimming at V came to 4 bases and at J to 1 base, leaving 16 bases not matched to a gene. CDR3 amino acids: CASSSRRQFRGSSYEQYF. The CDR3 nucleotides are TGTGCCAGCAGTTCCCGTCGGCAATTCAGGGGGTCTTCCTACGAGCAGTACTTC.

This chain connects TRBV4-1 to TRBJ2-1, with 9 bases that match TRBD2. CDR3 size: 16 residues. CDR1 and CDR2 (germline): MGHRA, YSYEKL. J lost 2 bases, V lost 1 base, and 3 bases had no gene match. This chain's CDR3 is CASSQGTSVPYNEQFF. CDR3 DNA: TGCGCCAGCAGCCAAGGGACTAGCGTTCCCTACAATGAGCAGTTCTTC.

This clonotype has a handful of counts. CDR3 nucleotides: TGTGCCAGCAGTGTGGACAGCCCAAGGAGCAATCAGCCCCAGCATTTT. It translates to CASSVDSPRSNQPQHF. The V gene is TRBV2, the J gene TRBJ1-5, with D possibly TRBD1 on 6 matching bases. V shed 4 bases and J shed 1 base, with 14 bases lying between them. CDR3 length: 16 residues. CDR1 is SNHLY and CDR2 is FYNNEI in the germline V gene.

This clonotype has more than one count but fewer than ten. The rearrangement uses TRBV7-9 and TRBJ1-1; 9 bases match TRBD1. The CDR3 extends over 15 amino acids. Germline lookup yields CDR1 SEHNR and CDR2 FQNEAQ (reference sequence). Losses at the gene ends were 2 bases for V and 4 bases for J; bases not matched to a gene: 5. The CDR3 spells CASSLRDRVFTEAFF. The CDR3 coding sequence is TGTGCCAGCAGCTTAAGGGACAGGGTTTTCACTGAAGCTTTCTTT. Complete variable domain (other parts from reference TRBV7-9 and TRBJ1-1): DTGVSQNPRHKITKRGQNVTFRCDPISEHNRLYWYRQTLGQGPEFLTYFQNEAQLEKSRLLSDRFSAERPKGSFSTLEIQRTEQGDSAMYLCASSLRDRVFTEAFFGQGTRLTVV.

The V call is TRBV5-5, the J call TRBJ1-5, with D perhaps TRBD1 (6 bases). Deletions cut 5 bases from V and 3 bases from J, with 12 bases between. This CDR3 contains 14 residues. The germline CDR1 and CDR2 sequences are SGHKS and YYEKEE (reference sequence). The CDR3 is CASSLWDTNQPQHF. CDR3 nucleotides: TGTGCCAGCAGTCTCTGGGACACCAATCAGCCCCAGCATTTT.

This clonotype was recorded many times. The V gene is TRBV5-1, the J gene TRBJ2-3, with 8 bases identical to TRBD2. Germline V gives CDR1 SGHRS, CDR2 YFSETQ. Losses at the gene ends were 3 bases for V and 4 bases for J; bases not matched to a gene: 7. The CDR3 consists of 15 residues. CDR3 loop: CASSSGGGAADTQYF. In nucleotides, the CDR3 is TGCGCCAGCAGCTCGGGGGGGGGCGCGGCAGATACGCAGTATTTT.

The sample holds a few counts of this clonotype. This chain joins TRBV7-9 and TRBJ1-4, with D unclear. This CDR3 region has 15 residues. The germline CDR1 and CDR2 sequences are SEHNR and FQNEAQ (reference sequence). The germline V and J ends were trimmed by 1 base and 6 bases, with 12 bases remaining between them. The CDR3 loop reads CASSLVLPAHEKLFF. In DNA, the CDR3 is TGTGCCAGCAGCTTAGTTCTACCAGCCCATGAAAAACTGTTTTTT. Using reference TRBV7-9 and TRBJ1-4 for the parts outside the CDR3, the full variable domain is DTGVSQNPRHKITKRGQNVTFRCDPISEHNRLYWYRQTLGQGPEFLTYFQNEAQLEKSRLLSDRFSAERPKGSFSTLEIQRTEQGDSAMYLCASSLVLPAHEKLFFGSGTQLSVL.